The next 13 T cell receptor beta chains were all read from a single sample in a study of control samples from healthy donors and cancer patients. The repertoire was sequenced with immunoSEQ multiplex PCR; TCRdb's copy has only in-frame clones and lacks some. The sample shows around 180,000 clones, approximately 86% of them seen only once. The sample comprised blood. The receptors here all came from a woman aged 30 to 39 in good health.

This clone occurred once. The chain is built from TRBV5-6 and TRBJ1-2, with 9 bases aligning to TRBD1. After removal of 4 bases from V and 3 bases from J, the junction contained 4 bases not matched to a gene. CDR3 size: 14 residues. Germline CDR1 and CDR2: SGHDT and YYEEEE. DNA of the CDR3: TGTGCCAGCAGCCTGACAGGGGGTTACTATGGCTACACCTTC. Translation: CASSLTGGYYGYTF.

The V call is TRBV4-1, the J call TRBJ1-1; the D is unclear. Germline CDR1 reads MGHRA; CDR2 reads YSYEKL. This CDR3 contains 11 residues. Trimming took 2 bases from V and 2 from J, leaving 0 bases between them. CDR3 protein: CASSQNTEAFF. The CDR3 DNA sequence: TGCGCCAGCAGCCAAAACACTGAAGCTTTCTTT.

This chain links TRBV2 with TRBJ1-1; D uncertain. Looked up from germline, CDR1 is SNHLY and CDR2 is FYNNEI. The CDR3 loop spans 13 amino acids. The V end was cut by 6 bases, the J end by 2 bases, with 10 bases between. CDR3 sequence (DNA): TGTGCCAGCAGAGTGGGCAGAAACACTGAAGCTTTCTTT. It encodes CASRVGRNTEAFF.

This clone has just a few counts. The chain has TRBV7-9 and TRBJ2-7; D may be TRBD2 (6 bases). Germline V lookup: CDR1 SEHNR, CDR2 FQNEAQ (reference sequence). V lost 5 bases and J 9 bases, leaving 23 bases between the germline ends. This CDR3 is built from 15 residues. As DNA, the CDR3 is TGTGCCAGCAGCGAGCCGGGACTCAGACTACGAGGGCAGTACTTC. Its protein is CASSEPGLRLRGQYF. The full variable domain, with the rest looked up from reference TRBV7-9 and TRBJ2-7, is DTGVSQNPRHKITKRGQNVTFRCDPISEHNRLYWYRQTLGQGPEFLTYFQNEAQLEKSRLLSDRFSAERPKGSFSTLEIQRTEQGDSAMYLCASSEPGLRLRGQYFGPGTRLTVT.

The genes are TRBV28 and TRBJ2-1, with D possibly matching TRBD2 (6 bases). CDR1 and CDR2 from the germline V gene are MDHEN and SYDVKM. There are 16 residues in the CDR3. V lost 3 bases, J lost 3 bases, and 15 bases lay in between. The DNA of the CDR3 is TGTGCCAGCAGTTTCCGAGGTGCGGGGATCTACAATGAGCAGTTCTTC. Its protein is CASSFRGAGIYNEQFF. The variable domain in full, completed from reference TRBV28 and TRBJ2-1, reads DVKVTQSSRYLVKRTGEKVFLECVQDMDHENMFWYRQDPGLGLRLIYFSYDVKMKEKGDIPEGYSVSREKKERFSLILESASTNQTSMYLCASSFRGAGIYNEQFFGPGTRLTVL.

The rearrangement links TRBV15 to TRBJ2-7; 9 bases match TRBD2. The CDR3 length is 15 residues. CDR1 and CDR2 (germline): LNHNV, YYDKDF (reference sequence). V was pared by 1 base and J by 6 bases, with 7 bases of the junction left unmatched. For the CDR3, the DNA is TGTGCCACCAGCAGAGTGCGGGAGGGCCTTCCCGAGCAGTACTTC. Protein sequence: CATSRVREGLPEQYF.

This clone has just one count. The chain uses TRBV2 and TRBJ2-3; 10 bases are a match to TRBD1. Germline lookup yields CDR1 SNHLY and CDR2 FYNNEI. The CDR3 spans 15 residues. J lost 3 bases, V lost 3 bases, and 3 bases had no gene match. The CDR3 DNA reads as TGTGCCAGCAGTGAGACAGGGGGCGCGACAGATACGCAGTATTTT. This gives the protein CASSETGGATDTQYF. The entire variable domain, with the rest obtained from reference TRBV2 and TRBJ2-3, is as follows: EPEVTQTPSHQVTQMGQEVILRCVPISNHLYFYWYRQILGQKVEFLVSFYNNEISEKSEIFDDQFSVERPDGSNFTLKIRSTKLEDSAMYFCASSETGGATDTQYFGPGTRLTVL.

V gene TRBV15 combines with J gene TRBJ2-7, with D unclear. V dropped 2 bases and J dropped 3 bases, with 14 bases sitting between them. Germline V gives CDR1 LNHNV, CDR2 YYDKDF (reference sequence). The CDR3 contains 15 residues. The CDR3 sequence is CATSRSRTDRYEQYF. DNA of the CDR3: TGTGCCACCAGCAGATCTCGGACGGATCGCTACGAGCAGTACTTC.

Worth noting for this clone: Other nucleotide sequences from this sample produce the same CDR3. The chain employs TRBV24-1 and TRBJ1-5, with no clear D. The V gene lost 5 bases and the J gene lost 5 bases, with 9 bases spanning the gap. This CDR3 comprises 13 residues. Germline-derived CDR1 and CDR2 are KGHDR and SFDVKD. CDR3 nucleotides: TGTGCCACCAGTGGTGGCCGCCATCAGCCCCAGCATTTT. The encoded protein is CATSGGRHQPQHF.

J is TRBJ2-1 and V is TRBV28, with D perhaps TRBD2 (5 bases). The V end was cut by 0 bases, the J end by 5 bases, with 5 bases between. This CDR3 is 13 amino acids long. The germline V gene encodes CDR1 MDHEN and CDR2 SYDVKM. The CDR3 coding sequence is TGTGCCAGCAGTTTATGGGGAGACAATGAGCAGTTCTTC. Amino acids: CASSLWGDNEQFF.

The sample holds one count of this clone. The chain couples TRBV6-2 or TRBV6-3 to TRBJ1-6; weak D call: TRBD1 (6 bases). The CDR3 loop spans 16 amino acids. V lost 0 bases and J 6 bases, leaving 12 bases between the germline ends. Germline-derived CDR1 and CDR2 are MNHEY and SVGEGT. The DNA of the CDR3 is TGTGCCAGCAGTTACTCCGGGGGCACCCTTAATTCACCCCTCCACTTT. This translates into CASSYSGGTLNSPLHF.

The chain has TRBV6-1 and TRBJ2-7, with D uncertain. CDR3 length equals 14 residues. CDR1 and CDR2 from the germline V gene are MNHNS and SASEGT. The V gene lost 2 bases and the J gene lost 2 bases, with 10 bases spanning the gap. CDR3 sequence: CASSENGRAYEQYF. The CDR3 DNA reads TGTGCCAGCAGTGAAAATGGTAGGGCCTACGAGCAGTACTTC.

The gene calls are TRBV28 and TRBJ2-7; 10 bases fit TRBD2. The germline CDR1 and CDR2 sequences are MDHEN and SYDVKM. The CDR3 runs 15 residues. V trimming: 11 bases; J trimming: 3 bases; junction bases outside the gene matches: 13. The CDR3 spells CAESGTSAIRYEQYF. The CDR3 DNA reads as TGTGCCGAATCCGGGACTAGCGCTATCCGCTACGAGCAGTACTTC.